This T cell receptor beta chain was identified in a study of Ad26.COV2.S vaccination and SARS-CoV-2 variants. Study-level information: The study gave Ad26.COV2.S intramuscularly, once or twice 56 days apart.

Indicated treatment: roughly 18 received Ad26.COV2.S at low or high dose, single or two shots; 5 received placebo; per-sample allocation not given. At day 63 after the first vaccine or placebo injection, samples were drawn. An Ad26 vector that expressed Wuhan-strain SARS-CoV-2 spike constituted the vaccine. Germline V gene data show CDR1 as SNHLY and CDR2 as FYNNEI. With 0 bases removed from V and 6 bases from J, the gap between germline ends came to 9 bases. The CDR3 has 14 residues. Repertoires were generated with immunoSEQ multiplex PCR, while TCRdb's copy carries only in-frame clones and drops some. The data show around 370,000 clones, 80% to 90% seen once. Study-level findings and limits: Breadth, reportedly substantial, characterized the spike-specific CD8+ and CD4+ T cell responses after vaccination.

Worth noting for this clone: The antigen remains unidentified.

This specimen was peripheral blood, taken in a trial of Ad26.COV2.S vaccine versus placebo. V gene TRBV2 combines with J gene TRBJ1-5, with a tentative D call TRBD1 (6 bases). This TCR was sampled from a person aged 18-60 years who received the Ad26.COV2.S COVID-19 vaccine or a placebo. As DNA, the CDR3 is TGTGCCAGCAGTGAAGCCGGCAGGGGTCAGCCCCAGCATTTT. Translated, it gives CASSEAGRGQPQHF.